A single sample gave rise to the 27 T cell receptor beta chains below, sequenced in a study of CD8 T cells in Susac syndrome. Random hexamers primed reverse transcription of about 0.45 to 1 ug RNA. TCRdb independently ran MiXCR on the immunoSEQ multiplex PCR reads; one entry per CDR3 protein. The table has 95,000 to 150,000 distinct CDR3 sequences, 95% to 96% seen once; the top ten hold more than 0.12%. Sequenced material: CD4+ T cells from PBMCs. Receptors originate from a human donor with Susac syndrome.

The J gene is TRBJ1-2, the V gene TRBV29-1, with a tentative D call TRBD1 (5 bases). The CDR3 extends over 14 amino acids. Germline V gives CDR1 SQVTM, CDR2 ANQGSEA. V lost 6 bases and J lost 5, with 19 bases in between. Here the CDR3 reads CSVDGGKGSYGYTF. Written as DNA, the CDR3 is TGCAGCGTGGACGGGGGAAAGGGGTCTTATGGCTACACCTTC.

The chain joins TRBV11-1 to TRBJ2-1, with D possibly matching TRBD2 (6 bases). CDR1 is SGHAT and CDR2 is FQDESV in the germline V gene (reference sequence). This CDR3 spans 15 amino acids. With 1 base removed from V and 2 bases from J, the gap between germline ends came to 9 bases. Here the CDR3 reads CASSLDRTTYNEQFF. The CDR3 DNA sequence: TGTGCCAGCAGCTTAGACCGGACTACCTACAATGAGCAGTTCTTC.

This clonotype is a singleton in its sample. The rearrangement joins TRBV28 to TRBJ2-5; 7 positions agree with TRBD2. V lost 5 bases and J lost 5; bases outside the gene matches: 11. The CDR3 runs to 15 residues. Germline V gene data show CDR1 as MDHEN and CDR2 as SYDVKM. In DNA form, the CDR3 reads TGTGCCAGCAGTCTAGGAGGGCGGGAGTGGGAGACCCAGTACTTC. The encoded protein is CASSLGGREWETQYF.

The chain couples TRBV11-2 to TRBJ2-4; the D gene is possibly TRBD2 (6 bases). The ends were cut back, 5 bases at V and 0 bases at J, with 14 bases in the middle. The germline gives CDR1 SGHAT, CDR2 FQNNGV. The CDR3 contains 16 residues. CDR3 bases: TGTGCCAGCAGCCCGTGGGGGGAGGTAGCCAAAAACATTCAGTACTTC. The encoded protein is CASSPWGEVAKNIQYF. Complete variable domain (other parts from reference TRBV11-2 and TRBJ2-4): EAGVAQSPRYKIIEKRQSVAFWCNPISGHATLYWYQQILGQGPKLLIQFQNNGVVDDSQLPKDRFSAERLKGVDSTLKIQPAKLEDSAVYLCASSPWGEVAKNIQYFGAGTRLSVL.

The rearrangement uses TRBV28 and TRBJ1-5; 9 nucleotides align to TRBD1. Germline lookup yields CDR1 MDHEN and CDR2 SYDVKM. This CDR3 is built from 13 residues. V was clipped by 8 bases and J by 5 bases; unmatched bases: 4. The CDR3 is CASWTGAYQPQHF. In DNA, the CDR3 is TGTGCCAGCTGGACAGGGGCCTATCAGCCCCAGCATTTT.

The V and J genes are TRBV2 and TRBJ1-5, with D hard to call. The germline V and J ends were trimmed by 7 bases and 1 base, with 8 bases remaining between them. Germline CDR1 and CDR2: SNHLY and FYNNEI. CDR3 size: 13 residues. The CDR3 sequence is CASNRMSNQPQHF. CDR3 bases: TGTGCCAGCAACCGGATGAGCAATCAGCCCCAGCATTTT.

CDR3 protein: CASSHPWTEEAFF. Here the CDR3 DNA reads TGTGCCAGCAGCCATCCCTGGACGGAAGAAGCTTTCTTT. The rearrangement joins TRBV11-2 to TRBJ1-1; D uncertain. Germline V gene lookup returns CDR1 SGHAT and CDR2 FQNNGV. The CDR3 extends over 13 amino acids. Trimming left V 5 bases short and J 8 bases short, with 15 bases between. Looking up the rest from reference TRBV11-2 and TRBJ1-1 gives the full variable domain: EAGVAQSPRYKIIEKRQSVAFWCNPISGHATLYWYQQILGQGPKLLIQFQNNGVVDDSQLPKDRFSAERLKGVDSTLKIQPAKLEDSAVYLCASSHPWTEEAFFGQGTRLTVV.

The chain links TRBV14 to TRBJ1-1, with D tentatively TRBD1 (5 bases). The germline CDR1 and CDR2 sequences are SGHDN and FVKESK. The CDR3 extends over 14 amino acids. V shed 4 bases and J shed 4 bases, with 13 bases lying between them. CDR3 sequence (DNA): TGTGCCAGCAGCCCCACCGGACAAGCCACTGAAGCTTTCTTT. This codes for CASSPTGQATEAFF.

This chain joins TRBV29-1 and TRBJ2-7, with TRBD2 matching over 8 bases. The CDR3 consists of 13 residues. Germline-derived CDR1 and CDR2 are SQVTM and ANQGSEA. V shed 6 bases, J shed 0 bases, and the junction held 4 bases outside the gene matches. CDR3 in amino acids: CSVTSGSSYEQYF. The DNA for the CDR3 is TGCAGCGTAACCAGCGGGAGCTCCTACGAGCAGTACTTC.

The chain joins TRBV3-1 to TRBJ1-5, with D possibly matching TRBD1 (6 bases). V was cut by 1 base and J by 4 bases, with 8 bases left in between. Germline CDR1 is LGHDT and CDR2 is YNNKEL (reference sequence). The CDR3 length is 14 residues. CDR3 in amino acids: CASSQGTENQPQHF. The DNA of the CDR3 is TGTGCCAGCAGCCAAGGGACAGAGAATCAGCCCCAGCATTTT.

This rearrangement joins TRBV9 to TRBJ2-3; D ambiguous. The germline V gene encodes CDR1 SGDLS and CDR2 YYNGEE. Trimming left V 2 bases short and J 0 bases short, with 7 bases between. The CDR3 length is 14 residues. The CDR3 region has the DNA TGTGCCAGCAGCGTCGGGCCTAGCACAGATACGCAGTATTTT. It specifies CASSVGPSTDTQYF. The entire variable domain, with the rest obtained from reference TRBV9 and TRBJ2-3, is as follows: DSGVTQTPKHLITATGQRVTLRCSPRSGDLSVYWYQQSLDQGLQFLIQYYNGEERAKGNILERFSAQQFPDLHSELNLSSLELGDSALYFCASSVGPSTDTQYFGPGTRLTVL.

Here the CDR3 reads CASKAGDRDHQPQHF. The DNA for the CDR3 is TGTGCCAGCAAGGCTGGGGACAGGGATCATCAGCCCCAGCATTTT. This rearrangement joins TRBV7-9 to TRBJ1-5; 9 positions agree with TRBD1. The CDR3 extends over 15 amino acids. Germline-derived CDR1 and CDR2 are SEHNR and FQNEAQ (reference sequence). Losses at the gene ends were 7 bases for V and 5 bases for J; bases not matched to a gene: 9.

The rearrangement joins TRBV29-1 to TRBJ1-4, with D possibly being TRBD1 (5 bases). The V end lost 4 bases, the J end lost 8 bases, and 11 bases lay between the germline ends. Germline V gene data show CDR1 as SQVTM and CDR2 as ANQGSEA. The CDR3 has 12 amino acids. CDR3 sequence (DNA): TGCAGCGTTGGCAGGGAGGGCGAAAAACTGTTTTTT. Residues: CSVGREGEKLFF.

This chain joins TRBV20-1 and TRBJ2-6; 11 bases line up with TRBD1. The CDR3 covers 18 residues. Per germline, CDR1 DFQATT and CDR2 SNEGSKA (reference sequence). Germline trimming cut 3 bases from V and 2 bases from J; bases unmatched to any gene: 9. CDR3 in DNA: TGCAGTGCTAGCGTCGGACAGGGGGCGGAAACTGGGGCCAACGTCCTGACTTTC. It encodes CSASVGQGAETGANVLTF.

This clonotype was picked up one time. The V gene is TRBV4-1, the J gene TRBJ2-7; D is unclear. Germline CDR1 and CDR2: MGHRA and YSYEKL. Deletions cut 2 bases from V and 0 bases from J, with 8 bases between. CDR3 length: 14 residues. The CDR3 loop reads CASSQRESSYEQYF. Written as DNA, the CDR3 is TGCGCCAGCAGCCAACGCGAGAGCTCCTACGAGCAGTACTTC.

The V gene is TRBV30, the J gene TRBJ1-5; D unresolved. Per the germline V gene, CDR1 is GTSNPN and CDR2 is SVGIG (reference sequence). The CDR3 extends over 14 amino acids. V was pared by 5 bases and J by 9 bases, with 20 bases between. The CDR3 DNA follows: TGTGCCTGGTCCCTCGGGGATGCCCGCGGGCCCCAGCATTTT. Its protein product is CAWSLGDARGPQHF.

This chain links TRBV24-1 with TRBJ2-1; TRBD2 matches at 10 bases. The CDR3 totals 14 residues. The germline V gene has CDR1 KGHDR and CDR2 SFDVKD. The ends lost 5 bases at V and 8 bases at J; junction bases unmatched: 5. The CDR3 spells CATSASGSPHEQFF. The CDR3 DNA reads TGTGCCACCAGTGCTAGCGGGAGTCCCCATGAGCAGTTCTTC.

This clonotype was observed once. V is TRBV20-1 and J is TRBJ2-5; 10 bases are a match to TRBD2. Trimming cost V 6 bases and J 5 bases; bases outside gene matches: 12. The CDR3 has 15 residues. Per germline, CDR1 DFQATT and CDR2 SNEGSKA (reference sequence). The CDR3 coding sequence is TGCAGTGCCAGCCGACTAGCGGGTGATGTCGAGACCCAGTACTTC. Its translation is CSASRLAGDVETQYF.

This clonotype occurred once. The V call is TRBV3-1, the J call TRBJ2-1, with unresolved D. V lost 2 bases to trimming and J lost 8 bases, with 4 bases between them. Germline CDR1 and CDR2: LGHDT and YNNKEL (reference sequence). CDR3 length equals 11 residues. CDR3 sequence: CASSQFHEQFF. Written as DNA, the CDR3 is TGTGCCAGCAGCCAATTCCATGAGCAGTTCTTC.

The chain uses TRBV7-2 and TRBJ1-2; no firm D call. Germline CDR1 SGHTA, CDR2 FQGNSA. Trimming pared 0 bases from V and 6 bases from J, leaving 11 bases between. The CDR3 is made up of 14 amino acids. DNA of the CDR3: TGTGCCAGCAGCTTAGCGCAGCAGGCGGATGGCTACACCTTC. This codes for CASSLAQQADGYTF.

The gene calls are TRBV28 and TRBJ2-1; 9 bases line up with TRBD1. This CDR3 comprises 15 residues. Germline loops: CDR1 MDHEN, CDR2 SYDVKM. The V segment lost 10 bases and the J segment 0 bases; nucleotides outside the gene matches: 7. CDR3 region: CATLDRGISYNEQFF. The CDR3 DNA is TGTGCCACCTTAGACAGGGGGATCTCCTACAATGAGCAGTTCTTC.

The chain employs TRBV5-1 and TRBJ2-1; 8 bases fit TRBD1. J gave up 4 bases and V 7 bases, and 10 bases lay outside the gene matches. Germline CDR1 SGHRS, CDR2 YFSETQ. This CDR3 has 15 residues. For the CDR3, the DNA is TGCGCCAGCGTACCGAGGACAGGGTCGTACAATGAGCAGTTCTTC. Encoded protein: CASVPRTGSYNEQFF.

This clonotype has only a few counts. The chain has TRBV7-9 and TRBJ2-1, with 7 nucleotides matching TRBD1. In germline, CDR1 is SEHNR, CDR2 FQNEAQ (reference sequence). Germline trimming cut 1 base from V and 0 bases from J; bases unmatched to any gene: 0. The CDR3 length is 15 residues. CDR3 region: CASSLGDSSYNEQFF. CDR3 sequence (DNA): TGTGCCAGCAGCTTAGGGGACAGCTCCTACAATGAGCAGTTCTTC.

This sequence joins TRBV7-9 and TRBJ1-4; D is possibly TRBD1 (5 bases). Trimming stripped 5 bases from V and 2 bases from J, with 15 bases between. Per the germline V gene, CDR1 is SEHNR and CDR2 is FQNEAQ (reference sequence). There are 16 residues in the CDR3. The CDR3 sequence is CASSPPTGGTNEKLFF. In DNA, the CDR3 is TGTGCCAGCAGCCCACCTACAGGAGGCACTAATGAAAAACTGTTTTTT.

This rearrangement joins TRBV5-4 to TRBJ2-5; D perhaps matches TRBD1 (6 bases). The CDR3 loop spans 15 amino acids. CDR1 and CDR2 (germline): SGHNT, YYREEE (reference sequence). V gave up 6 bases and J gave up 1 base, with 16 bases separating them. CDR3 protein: CASTNGQGFQETQYF. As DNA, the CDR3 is TGTGCCAGCACCAATGGGCAGGGGTTCCAAGAGACCCAGTACTTC.

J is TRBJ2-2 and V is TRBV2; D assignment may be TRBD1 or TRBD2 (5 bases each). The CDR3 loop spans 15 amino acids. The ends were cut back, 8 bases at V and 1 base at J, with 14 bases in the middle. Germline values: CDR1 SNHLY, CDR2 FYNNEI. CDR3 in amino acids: CASGGDPGNTGELFF. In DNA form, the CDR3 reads TGTGCCAGCGGGGGAGACCCGGGGAACACCGGGGAGCTGTTTTTT.

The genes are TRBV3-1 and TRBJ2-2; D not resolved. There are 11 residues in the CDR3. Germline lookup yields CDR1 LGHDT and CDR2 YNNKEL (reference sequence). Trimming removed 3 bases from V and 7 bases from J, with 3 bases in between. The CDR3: CASSHVGELFF. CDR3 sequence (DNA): TGTGCCAGCAGCCACGTCGGGGAGCTGTTTTTT.